The rows below give T cell receptor beta chains drawn from one sample of a study of shared clonotypes between healthy human individuals. Sequencing was performed with immunoSEQ multiplex PCR; in TCRdb, only in-frame clones are kept and a portion is missing. In the table there are about 2.4 million clones, over 85% of which are singletons. The sample consisted of naive CD4+ T cells from PBMCs. The receptors stem from a man aged 18 to 30 in good health. Some clones in this sample may be carry-over from other donors' samples. Each CDR3 is given with its conserved first and last residue. A D gene is named only where the DNA matches it firmly. Clone size, where shown, is once, few, many, or a class for clones that have expanded.

J | D | size | V | DNA | CDR3
TRBJ1-1 | NA | few | TRBV6-5 | TGTGCCAGCAGTCTCGGACGCAACACTGAAGCTTTCTTT | CASSLGRNTEAFF
TRBJ1-5 | NA | NA | TRBV6-1 | TGTGCCACCCAGCCGGACATGGAAGATCAGCCCCAGCATTTT | CATQPDMEDQPQHF
TRBJ2-1 | TRBD2 | NA | TRBV6-1 | TGTGCCAGCACCTTGCTAGCGGGAGGCTACAATGAGCAGTTCTTC | CASTLLAGGYNEQFF
TRBJ2-1 | NA | once | TRBV19 | TGTGCCAGTAGTCTGAATATACTGGCGAGGGGTAGTGAGCAGTTCTTC | CASSLNILARGSEQFF
TRBJ2-2 | NA | few | TRBV6-5 | TGTGCCAGCAGTTACGGGTTCAGGGGGAACACCGGGGAGCTGTTTTTT | CASSYGFRGNTGELFF
TRBJ2-7 | TRBD2 | NA | TRBV2 | TGTGCCAGCAGGGGACTAGCGGACTTTTACGAGCAGTACTTC | CASRGLADFYEQYF
TRBJ2-7 | NA | NA | TRBV9 | TGTGCCAGCAGCCCCCCCCTACGTAAGTTTGAGCAGTACTTC | CASSPPLRKFEQYF
TRBJ2-1 | NA | once | TRBV7-9 | TGTGCCAGCAGCTTATACGCGGGGAGATACAATGAGCAGTTCTTC | CASSLYAGRYNEQFF
TRBJ1-2 | NA | NA | TRBV11-2 | TGTGCCAGCAGCTTATTCATCAGGGGTGATGGCTACACCTTC | CASSLFIRGDGYTF
TRBJ2-7 | NA | NA | TRBV5-1 | TGCGCCAGCAGCCGACCGGGACAAGGGAACTTTCAGCAGTACTTC | CASSRPGQGNFQQYF
TRBJ2-2 | TRBD2 | NA | TRBV5-1 | TGCGCCAGCAGCTTGACTAGCGGGACTACCGGGGAGCTGTTTTTT | CASSLTSGTTGELFF
TRBJ2-7 | NA | NA | TRBV4-1 | TGCGCCAGCAGCCAACCTTACTCCTACGAGCAGTACTTC | CASSQPYSYEQYF
TRBJ2-1 | TRBD2 | NA | TRBV5-4 | TGTGCCAGCAGCTCGGGACTAGCGGGATACAATGAGCAGTTCTTC | CASSSGLAGYNEQFF
TRBJ1-4 | TRBD1 | NA | TRBV9 | TGTGCCAGCAGCGTAGGCGAGGAGGACAGGTCAACTAATGAAAAACTGTTTTTT | CASSVGEEDRSTNEKLFF
TRBJ1-4 | TRBD1 | few | TRBV6-6 | TGTGCCAGCAGTGACCGGGACAGGACTGAAAAACTGTTTTTT | CASSDRDRTEKLFF
TRBJ1-4 | NA | NA | TRBV11-2 | TGTGCCAGCAGCTTAGCAGGGATTAATGAAAAACTGTTTTTT | CASSLAGINEKLFF
TRBJ2-6 | TRBD2 | NA | TRBV11-2 | TGTGCCAGCACCCTGACTAGCGGGAGATCTGGGGCCAACGTCCTGACTTTC | CASTLTSGRSGANVLTF
TRBJ2-7 | NA | NA | TRBV9 | TGTGCCAGCAGCCCCTCCCTGCCAGGGGTCTACGAGCAGTACTTC | CASSPSLPGVYEQYF
TRBJ2-7 | NA | NA | TRBV6-1 | TGTGCCAGCAGGCAGGCTACAGGGTCCTACGAGCAGTACTTC | CASRQATGSYEQYF
TRBJ2-1 | TRBD1 | once | TRBV7-9 | TGTGCCAGCAGCCGTGGACAGGGAATCAATGAGCAGTTCTTC | CASSRGQGINEQFF
TRBJ2-3 | TRBD2 | NA | TRBV28 | TGTGCCAGCAGTCCAATTAGCGGGTTCGTAGATACGCAGTATTTT | CASSPISGFVDTQYF
TRBJ2-1 | NA | NA | TRBV11-3 | TGTGCCAGCAGCCCTGGGGCAGCGAATGAGCAGTTCTTC | CASSPGAANEQFF
TRBJ2-1 | TRBD2 | NA | TRBV4-1 | TGCGCCAGCAGCCAAGGACTAGCGATTTCCTACAATGAGCAGTTCTTC | CASSQGLAISYNEQFF
TRBJ2-7 | TRBD1 | once | TRBV28 | TGTGCCAGCAGTCCTCCCGGGACAGGGGGCTACGAGCAGTACTTC | CASSPPGTGGYEQYF
TRBJ1-1 | NA | NA | TRBV30 | TGTGCCTGGAGTTCCCGGGGAGGGGTGGTGACTGAAGCTTTCTTT | CAWSSRGGVVTEAFF
TRBJ1-2 | NA | once | TRBV21-1 | TGTGCCAGCAGCAGGGGGGTGCCCTATGGCTACACCTTC | CASSRGVPYGYTF
TRBJ2-2 | NA | NA | TRBV6-1 | TGTGCCAGCAGACGAAACGTGAACACCGGGGAGCTGTTTTTT | CASRRNVNTGELFF
TRBJ1-1 | NA | NA | TRBV11-2 | TGTGCCAGCAGCCCCCCTCGGTCTGAAGCTTTCTTT | CASSPPRSEAFF
TRBJ1-2 | TRBD1 | NA | TRBV4-1 | TGCGCCAGCAGCCACATGGCCCGGGACAGGGTAAGCTATGGCTACACCTTC | CASSHMARDRVSYGYTF
TRBJ2-3 | NA | once | TRBV30 | TGTGCCTGGAGTGGGCTGGGACGGTTCACAGATACGCAGTATTTT | CAWSGLGRFTDTQYF